One and the same sample provided the 23 T cell receptor beta chains below, sequenced in a study of shared clonotypes between healthy human individuals. TCRdb's table, derived via immunoSEQ multiplex PCR, lists solely in-frame clones and lacks some. The sample lists approximately 100,000 clones, about 63% occurring once. Sequencing input: memory CD8+ T cells sorted from blood. Subset reported: CD45RO+ cells pooled with CCR7-negative TemRA cells. The receptors stem from a woman in her 30s in good health.

The gene calls are TRBV19 and TRBJ1-5; D is uncertain. V was clipped by 6 bases and J by 0 bases, with 12 bases between them. CDR1 LNHDA and CDR2 SQIVND come from the germline V gene (reference sequence). This CDR3 has 15 amino acids. CDR3 nucleotides: TGTGCCAGTAGCCCGGCCGACGATAGCAATCAGCCCCAGCATTTT. This sequence encodes CASSPADDSNQPQHF.

This clone occurred a few times. The chain employs TRBV5-1 and TRBJ2-7; 11 bases fit TRBD2. Germline CDR1 is SGHRS and CDR2 is YFSETQ. CDR3 size: 13 residues. Trimming at V came to 2 bases and at J to 6 bases, leaving 1 base not matched to a gene. The CDR3 loop is CASSFSGRGEQYF. CDR3 nucleotide sequence: TGCGCCAGCAGCTTTAGCGGGAGGGGCGAGCAGTACTTC. Full variable domain (rest looked up from reference TRBV5-1 and TRBJ2-7): KAGVTQTPRYLIKTRGQQVTLSCSPISGHRSVSWYQQTPGQGLQFLFEYFSETQRNKGNFPGRFSGRQFSNSRSEMNVSTLELGDSALYLCASSFSGRGEQYFGPGTRLTVT.

The chain links TRBV5-1 to TRBJ1-2; D possibly corresponds to TRBD1 (5 bases). V was cut by 3 bases and J by 8 bases, with 14 bases left in between. Germline V gives CDR1 SGHRS, CDR2 YFSETQ. The CDR3 runs to 13 residues. CDR3: CASSWTGQKGYTF. CDR3 sequence (DNA): TGCGCCAGCAGCTGGACTGGACAAAAGGGCTACACCTTC.

This chain uses TRBV7-8 with TRBJ2-7, with unresolved D. Germline assignment: CDR1 SGHVS and CDR2 FQNEAQ. Trimming cost V 1 base and J 0 bases, with 13 bases left between them. This CDR3 is built from 16 residues. Written as DNA, the CDR3 is TGTGCCAGCAGCTTAGGGATGACATTGAGCTCCTACGAGCAGTACTTC. It codes for CASSLGMTLSSYEQYF.

On this clone: The junction shows a germline mismatch at one end, possibly a read error. The chain has TRBV27 and TRBJ2-7; 14 bases align to TRBD2. The CDR3 is 13 residues long. CDR1 and CDR2 from the germline V gene are MNHEY and SMNVEV (reference sequence). CDR3 coding DNA: TGTGCCAGCAGTGCGACTAGCGGGGGGGCCTCACACTTC. Its protein is CASSATSGGASHF.

The gene calls are TRBV14 and TRBJ1-1; perhaps TRBD1 as D (6 bases). Trimming pared 1 base from V and 0 bases from J, leaving 15 bases between. The CDR3 covers 17 residues. Germline V lookup: CDR1 SGHDN, CDR2 FVKESK. The CDR3 sequence is CASSQVGGGSLNTEAFF. The DNA for the CDR3 is TGTGCCAGCAGCCAAGTCGGTGGGGGCTCATTGAACACTGAAGCTTTCTTT.

Ten or more counts support this clone. The rearrangement links TRBV28 to TRBJ2-3, with D possibly TRBD1 on 6 matching bases. V was clipped by 5 bases and J by 4 bases, with 16 bases between them. The CDR3 runs to 15 residues. Germline V gene lookup returns CDR1 MDHEN and CDR2 SYDVKM. CDR3 sequence (DNA): TGTGCCAGCAGTCCACGGACAGTTATAGCAGATACGCAGTATTTT. The encoded protein is CASSPRTVIADTQYF.

The V call is TRBV10-3, the J call TRBJ2-3; no clear D. Germline assignment: CDR1 ENHRY and CDR2 SYGVKD. Trimming took off 2 bases at V and 7 bases at J, with 7 bases between the two ends. The CDR3 spans 12 residues. The CDR3 nucleotides are TGTGCCATCAGTGAGCGGTCTTATACGCAGTATTTT. It is translated as CAISERSYTQYF.

The chain combines TRBV7-9 with TRBJ2-1; 11 bases are shared with TRBD2. This CDR3 has 19 residues. The germline V gene encodes CDR1 SEHNR and CDR2 FQNEAQ (reference sequence). V was clipped by 0 bases and J by 6 bases; unmatched bases: 13. In DNA form, the CDR3 reads TGTGCCAGCAGCTTAGCCCCCGTGGGACTAGCGGAGGCTGGCAATGAGCAGTTCTTC. This gives the protein CASSLAPVGLAEAGNEQFF.

Concerning this clone itself: This may come from a read error, since a much larger clone is one base off. The chain couples TRBV27 to TRBJ2-1; 8 nucleotides agree with TRBD2. CDR3 length: 17 residues. Germline loops: CDR1 MNHEY, CDR2 SMNVEV (reference sequence). CDR3 residues: CASRPGGYLGTQNGQFF. Written as DNA, the CDR3 is TGTGCCAGCAGACCGGGGGGGTACCTCGGGACACAAAATGGGCAGTTCTTC.

The rearrangement uses TRBV27 and TRBJ2-1; D gene ambiguous. With 2 bases removed from V and 1 base from J, the gap between germline ends came to 9 bases. The CDR3 has 15 amino acids. The germline CDR1 and CDR2 sequences are MNHEY and SMNVEV (reference sequence). This CDR3 is CASSLRLVSYNEQFF. The CDR3 DNA reads as TGTGCCAGCAGTTTAAGGCTAGTGTCCTACAATGAGCAGTTCTTC.

CDR3 bases: TGTGCCAGCAGCTTAGCGGGGACTAGCCAATACTACAATGAGCAGTTCTTC. The encoded protein is CASSLAGTSQYYNEQFF. The V and J genes are TRBV7-9 and TRBJ2-1, with 9 nucleotides matching TRBD2. Germline V lookup: CDR1 SEHNR, CDR2 FQNEAQ (reference sequence). The CDR3 is made up of 17 amino acids. Trimming took 0 bases from V and 3 from J; bases not matched to a gene: 6.

Concerning this clone itself: This is likely an artifact of a read error, given a far larger clone one base away. V is TRBV5-2 and J is TRBJ2-7; no check of the table's D call, TRBD2, against the DNA was made. TRBV5-2 is a recognized pseudogene. This CDR3 comprises 16 residues. The DNA for the CDR3 is TGTGCCAGCAGCCAAAGCCCGGGACTAGCGGGGAGGGAGCAGTACTTC. It is translated as CASSQSPGLAGREQYF.

The J gene is TRBJ2-7, the V gene TRBV18; 8 nucleotides agree with TRBD2. Per germline, CDR1 KGHSH and CDR2 LQKENI. The CDR3 consists of 17 residues. With V trimmed by 2 bases and J by 3 bases, 12 bases remained unmatched. CDR3 DNA sequence: TGTGCCAGCTCACCAAGTGACGGGAGGGCCTTTCTCTACGAGCAGTACTTC. This gives the protein CASSPSDGRAFLYEQYF.

In its sample, this clone was seen once. CDR3 DNA sequence: TGTGCCACTCGAGGGGGTTTGGTGTACGGTGAAAAACTGTTTTTT. Translated, it gives CATRGGLVYGEKLFF. V gene TRBV6-6 combines with J gene TRBJ1-4; possibly TRBD1 for D (6 bases). The ends were cut back, 10 bases at V and 7 bases at J, with 22 bases in the middle. This CDR3 has 15 amino acids. Germline CDR1 MNHNY, CDR2 SVGAGI (reference sequence).

The J gene is TRBJ1-4, the V gene TRBV5-6; the D is unclear. CDR1 SGHDT and CDR2 YYEEEE come from the germline V gene. This CDR3 comprises 15 residues. V shed 1 base and J shed 6 bases, with 13 bases lying between them. The chain's CDR3 is CASSLNDYTHEKLFF. CDR3 DNA sequence: TGTGCCAGCAGCTTGAATGATTATACTCATGAAAAACTGTTTTTT.

This clone has more than one count but fewer than ten. DNA of the CDR3: TGTGCCAGCAGTTATATTCCTGACTCGGCGCGCTATGGCTACACCTTC. It yields the protein CASSYIPDSARYGYTF. The V gene is TRBV28, the J gene TRBJ1-2, with D unresolved. The germline gives CDR1 MDHEN, CDR2 SYDVKM. The V and J ends lost 4 bases and 4 bases respectively, with 19 bases between them. The CDR3 is 16 residues long.

This chain connects TRBV18 to TRBJ2-5; a possible D gene is TRBD1 (6 bases). V shed 5 bases and J shed 4 bases, with 17 bases lying between them. Germline CDR1 reads KGHSH; CDR2 reads LQKENI. The CDR3 length is 15 residues. DNA for the CDR3: TGTGCCAGCTCATCCCTTCCAGGGGATCGAGAGACCCAGTACTTC. Translation gives CASSSLPGDRETQYF.

This clone is a singleton in its sample. The rearrangement uses TRBV5-1 and TRBJ2-1, with 7 positions matching TRBD2. This CDR3 has 18 residues. Looked up from germline, CDR1 is SGHRS and CDR2 is YFSETQ. The trim removed 0 bases at V and 1 base at J, leaving 10 bases unmatched. The CDR3 loop is CASSLGLVGRWSYNEQFF. CDR3 sequence (DNA): TGCGCCAGCAGCTTGGGGTTGGTCGGGAGGTGGTCCTACAATGAGCAGTTCTTC.

This clone occurred once. V and J are TRBV7-3 and TRBJ1-1; D is unclear. This CDR3 region has 13 residues. CDR1 and CDR2 (germline): SGHTA, FQGTGA. Between the trimmed V and J ends, which lost 2 bases and 1 base, there was a span of 5 bases. This chain's CDR3 is CASSLGRNTEAFF. The CDR3 bases are TGTGCCAGCAGCTTAGGGAGGAACACTGAAGCTTTCTTT.

This rearrangement joins TRBV9 to TRBJ1-1; D is perhaps TRBD1 (5 bases). CDR1 is SGDLS, CDR2 YYNGEE, per germline. V was shortened by 3 bases and J by 3 bases, with 12 bases between the two germline ends. This CDR3 region has 14 residues. The chain's CDR3 is CASSAKGRHTEAFF. CDR3 coding DNA: TGTGCCAGCAGCGCTAAGGGACGGCACACTGAAGCTTTCTTT.

With regard to this clone: A much larger clone differs from this one at a single base, so this may be a read error. This chain connects TRBV20-1 to TRBJ1-1; no clear D gene. The V gene lost 8 bases and the J gene lost 1 base, with 8 bases spanning the gap. In germline, CDR1 is DFQATT, CDR2 SNEGSKA (reference sequence). There are 11 residues in the CDR3. CDR3 amino acids: CSLGENTEAFF. CDR3 DNA sequence: TGCAGTCTCGGCGAGAACACTGAAGCTTTCTTT.

This clone was picked up many times. The gene calls are TRBV9 and TRBJ1-2; the D gene is possibly TRBD1 (5 bases). CDR1 is SGDLS, CDR2 YYNGEE, per germline. The CDR3 consists of 17 residues. The V gene lost 4 bases and the J gene lost 0 bases, with 19 bases spanning the gap. The CDR3 loop reads CASSHPQGEPSNYGYTF. In DNA form, the CDR3 reads TGTGCCAGCAGCCACCCGCAGGGAGAGCCATCTAACTATGGCTACACCTTC.